This TCR beta chain stems from a study of CD8 T cells in ankylosing spondylitis. The CDR3 totals 14 residues. Trimming removed 1 base at V and 1 base at J, with 7 bases between. TCRdb passed the 5' RACE reads through MiXCR, listing each CDR3 protein once. Counted here are about 260,000 distinct CDR3 sequences, 20% occurring once; the ten biggest clones make up roughly 8%. The sequence derives from a male donor with ankylosing spondylitis or in good health (not recorded which). Sequencing used blood, either unsorted or a sorted T cell fraction (not recorded which). The chain employs TRBV12-3 or TRBV12-4 and TRBJ2-5; D ambiguous. DNA of the CDR3: TGTGCCAGCAGTTTAGAGGTAACCCAAGAGACCCAGTACTTC. It yields the protein CASSLEVTQETQYF.